One sample yielded the 9 T cell receptor beta chains listed below, sequenced in a study of T cells in Graves' hyperthyroidism and ophthalmopathy. The TCR beta CDR3 regions underwent amplification using RNA transcripts as the source. With the HTBI primer set, the TCR CDR3 went through a first round of RT-PCR. Each CDR3 protein is one row after TCRdb ran MiXCR on the multiplex PCR reads. The table lists 450,000 to 650,000 distinct CDR3 sequences, about 14% of them singletons, with approximately 6.4% in the top ten. The source material was blood. The receptors derive from a woman between 18 and 29 years old with Graves' ophthalmopathy.

V is TRBV19 and J is TRBJ1-1; the D is unclear. V lost 7 bases, J lost 3 bases, and 12 bases lay in between. Germline CDR1 is LNHDA and CDR2 is SQIVND (reference sequence). The CDR3 length is 13 residues. CDR3 DNA sequence: TGTGCCAGTATTGGCCCAGGATACACTGAAGCTTTCTTT. It encodes CASIGPGYTEAFF.

This clonotype was detected ten times or more. A much larger clone is a single base away; this may be a read error. The rearrangement joins TRBV12-3 or TRBV12-4 to TRBJ1-5; TRBD1 aligns across 10 bases. The CDR3 consists of 14 residues. The V segment lost 6 bases and the J segment 2 bases; nucleotides outside the gene matches: 1. DNA for the CDR3: TGTGCCAGCAGGGGGACAGGGGGCAATCAGCCCCAGCATTTT. Translating it yields CASRGTGGNQPQHF.

This clonotype was detected many times. V gene TRBV11-1 combines with J gene TRBJ2-7; perhaps TRBD2 as D (6 bases). Germline CDR1 reads SGHAT; CDR2 reads FQDESV (reference sequence). The V end was cut by 1 base, the J end by 6 bases, with 19 bases between. The CDR3 is 16 residues long. The CDR3: CASSLEWSAGSGEQYF. CDR3 in DNA: TGTGCCAGCAGCTTAGAATGGTCGGCGGGGAGCGGCGAGCAGTACTTC. The variable domain in full, completed from reference TRBV11-1 and TRBJ2-7, reads EAEVAQSPRYKITEKSQAVAFWCDPISGHATLYWYRQILGQGPELLVQFQDESVVDDSQLPKDRFSAERLKGVDSTLKIQPAELGDSAMYLCASSLEWSAGSGEQYFGPGTRLTVT.

This clonotype showed up many times. The gene calls are TRBV30 and TRBJ1-5; TRBD1 aligns across 7 bases. V shed 2 bases and J 7 bases; nucleotides not matched to a gene: 5. Looked up from germline, CDR1 is GTSNPN and CDR2 is SVGIG (reference sequence). CDR3 size: 13 residues. The DNA for the CDR3 is TGTGCCTGGAGTATGAGGGGGCAACAGCCCCAGCATTTT. The encoded protein is CAWSMRGQQPQHF.

This clonotype has a count of ten or more. The genes are TRBV28 and TRBJ2-7, with D perhaps TRBD1 (5 bases). The CDR3 loop spans 17 amino acids. V was clipped by 3 bases and J by 0 bases, with 18 bases between them. The germline V gene has CDR1 MDHEN and CDR2 SYDVKM. This CDR3 reads CASSFPQFWQGSYEQYF. The CDR3 region has the DNA TGTGCCAGCAGTTTTCCCCAGTTTTGGCAGGGCTCCTACGAGCAGTACTTC.

The chain combines TRBV19 with TRBJ2-5; D unresolved. Trimming pared 6 bases from V and 4 bases from J, leaving 9 bases between. From germline, CDR1 is LNHDA and CDR2 SQIVND (reference sequence). The CDR3 extends over 12 amino acids. The CDR3 protein is CASRGRGETQYF. CDR3 in DNA: TGTGCCAGTAGAGGCAGAGGAGAGACCCAGTACTTC.

The chain has TRBV28 and TRBJ2-3; 9 bases agree with TRBD2. This CDR3 region has 16 residues. Trimming cost V 2 bases and J 4 bases; bases outside gene matches: 7. Per the germline V gene, CDR1 is MDHEN and CDR2 is SYDVKM. The DNA of the CDR3 is TGTGCCAGCAGTTTACGAGTAGCGGGAGCCCCAGATACGCAGTATTTT. It specifies CASSLRVAGAPDTQYF. The variable domain in full, with the rest retrieved from reference TRBV28 and TRBJ2-3, is DVKVTQSSRYLVKRTGEKVFLECVQDMDHENMFWYRQDPGLGLRLIYFSYDVKMKEKGDIPEGYSVSREKKERFSLILESASTNQTSMYLCASSLRVAGAPDTQYFGPGTRLTVL.

The chain employs TRBV11-2 and TRBJ1-2, with a possible D match to TRBD1 (5 bases). Per the germline V gene, CDR1 is SGHAT and CDR2 is FQNNGV. CDR3 size: 12 residues. Trimming cost V 6 bases and J 6 bases, with 11 bases left between them. The CDR3 is CASRGPEDGYTF. The CDR3 DNA is TGTGCCAGCAGGGGACCGGAAGATGGCTACACCTTC.

Only a few counts were recorded for this clonotype. The rearrangement uses TRBV5-1 and TRBJ2-4; weak D call: TRBD1 (6 bases). CDR3 length equals 18 residues. The germline V gene encodes CDR1 SGHRS and CDR2 YFSETQ. Trimming took 0 bases from V and 3 from J, leaving 19 bases between them. The CDR3 protein is CASSLASFRGKDKNIQYF. CDR3 in DNA: TGCGCCAGCAGCTTGGCCTCCTTCAGGGGAAAGGACAAAAACATTCAGTACTTC.